One and the same sample provided the 13 T cell receptor beta chains below, sequenced in a study of T cell repertoires in cytomegalovirus infection. Antigen specificity for these receptors is unknown. TCRdb re-derived calls from the reads in MiXCR, one entry per CDR3 protein. The data contain around 310,000 distinct CDR3 sequences, 25% to 35% of them singletons. Sequences were derived from cultured PBMCs, sampled from culture after CMV antigen stimulation. These receptors came from a human donor in good health (CMV status not recorded). Some clones in this sample may be carry-over from other donors' samples.

The DNA for the CDR3 is TGTGCCATCAGAGACCCTGGGGCCAACGTCCTGACTTTC. Encoded protein: CAIRDPGANVLTF. This rearrangement joins TRBV24-1 to TRBJ2-6; D gene unclear. V lost 11 bases, J lost 2 bases, and 9 bases lay in between. From germline, CDR1 is KGHDR and CDR2 SFDVKD. The CDR3 has 13 amino acids.

This sequence joins TRBV12-3 or TRBV12-4 and TRBJ1-4; weak D call: TRBD1 (5 bases). This CDR3 spans 15 amino acids. The V end lost 4 bases, the J end lost 4 bases, and 13 bases lay between the germline ends. The CDR3: CASSSGTSYNEKLFF. CDR3 DNA sequence: TGTGCCAGCAGTTCCGGGACGAGTTATAATGAAAAACTGTTTTTT.

This clonotype was seen only a few times. The V and J genes are TRBV2 and TRBJ2-5, with D tentatively TRBD1 (5 bases). There are 15 residues in the CDR3. Germline V gene lookup returns CDR1 SNHLY and CDR2 FYNNEI. With 7 bases removed from V and 3 bases from J, the gap between germline ends came to 18 bases. CDR3 sequence: CASTRFPAGKETQYF. CDR3 DNA sequence: TGTGCCAGCACCAGATTTCCCGCAGGGAAAGAGACCCAGTACTTC.

The rearrangement joins TRBV7-8 to TRBJ2-1; 14 bases agree with TRBD2. The CDR3 loop spans 19 amino acids. V gave up 7 bases and J gave up 0 bases; unmatched junction bases: 11. From germline, CDR1 is SGHVS and CDR2 FQNEAQ. The DNA of the CDR3 is TGTGCCAGCACCTCTCCAGGGACTAGCGGGGGATCCTCCTACAATGAGCAGTTCTTC. Its translation: CASTSPGTSGGSSYNEQFF.

The chain uses TRBV19 and TRBJ2-7; 16 bases line up with TRBD2. The CDR3 spans 18 residues. Unmatched junction bases numbered 9, after V lost 5 bases and J lost 2 bases. Germline V CDR1 and CDR2: LNHDA, SQIVND (reference sequence). In DNA, the CDR3 is TGTGCCAGTAGTGCGGGACTAGCGGGAGGGTTCAAAGCCTACGAGCAGTACTTC. Protein: CASSAGLAGGFKAYEQYF.

J is TRBJ1-2 and V is TRBV27; 7 nucleotides match TRBD1. The germline V gene encodes CDR1 MNHEY and CDR2 SMNVEV (reference sequence). CDR3 size: 14 residues. The V gene end was trimmed by 5 bases and the J gene end by 3 bases; junction bases not matched to a gene: 6. CDR3 coding DNA: TGTGCCAGCAGTCCCGTACAGGGGCACTATGGCTACACCTTC. Protein: CASSPVQGHYGYTF.

The chain has TRBV6-5 and TRBJ1-3; no clear D. The V end was cut by 8 bases, the J end by 0 bases, with 8 bases between. This CDR3 spans 13 amino acids. CDR1 and CDR2 (germline): MNHEY, SVGAGI. The CDR3 nucleotides read TGTGCCAGCGCCCCAAGCTCTGGAAACACCATATATTTT. Its protein product is CASAPSSGNTIYF.

Ten or more counts support this clonotype. The V gene is TRBV7-8, the J gene TRBJ2-1, with 8 bases identical to TRBD2. Germline-derived CDR1 and CDR2 are SGHVS and FQNEAQ. The junction had 9 bases not matched to a gene; V was cut back by 10 bases and J by 4 bases. This CDR3 contains 14 residues. This CDR3 reads CATRNSGAYNEQFF. CDR3 DNA: TGTGCCACAAGAAATAGCGGGGCGTACAATGAGCAGTTCTTC.

The CDR3 nucleotides read TGTGCCAGCAGCCCAGGTGGCGGACGGGAAGGGGGGGATACGCAGTATTTT. Translated, it gives CASSPGGGREGGDTQYF. The rearrangement links TRBV7-3 to TRBJ2-3; possibly TRBD1 or TRBD2 for D (6 bases each). The germline CDR1 and CDR2 sequences are SGHTA and FQGTGA. The CDR3 length is 17 residues. V was pared by 5 bases and J by 6 bases, with 24 bases between.

This clonotype was counted between two and nine times. The V call is TRBV4-1, the J call TRBJ1-1; D remains unclear. V was cut by 0 bases and J by 4 bases, with 18 bases left in between. The CDR3 loop spans 17 amino acids. Per the germline V gene, CDR1 is MGHRA and CDR2 is YSYEKL. The CDR3 DNA reads TGCGCCAGCAGCCAAGATTGGAGGGTAAAGGTGCGCACTGAAGCTTTCTTT. It codes for CASSQDWRVKVRTEAFF.

The chain combines TRBV6-2 or TRBV6-3 with TRBJ2-1; 12 nucleotides agree with TRBD2. The CDR3 is made up of 16 amino acids. CDR1 is MNHEY and CDR2 is SVGEGT in the germline V gene. With V trimmed by 1 base and J by 5 bases, 3 bases remained unmatched. The CDR3 DNA is TGTGCCAGCAGTTACTGGACTAGCGGGGACAACAATGAGCAGTTCTTC. This codes for CASSYWTSGDNNEQFF.

The chain couples TRBV20-1 to TRBJ1-2, with D possibly being TRBD1 (6 bases). CDR1 DFQATT and CDR2 SNEGSKA come from the germline V gene (reference sequence). V was cut by 0 bases and J by 9 bases, with 14 bases left in between. The CDR3 runs to 13 residues. The CDR3 region is CSARDGGGPRYTF. CDR3 nucleotides: TGCAGTGCTAGAGATGGGGGGGGGCCACGCTACACCTTC.

The DNA of the CDR3 is TGTGCCAGCAGTTTATACAGTTCCAAGCCCAGGGAGACCCAGTACTTC. Translating gives CASSLYSSKPRETQYF. This chain links TRBV28 with TRBJ2-5; the D is unclear. Germline CDR1 and CDR2: MDHEN and SYDVKM. The germline V and J ends were trimmed by 1 base and 5 bases, with 17 bases remaining between them. The CDR3 is 16 residues long.